The clone carrying this TCR beta chain was seen repeatedly, ten times or more. The V and J ends lost 3 bases and 4 bases, in that order; junction bases with no gene match: 5. This CDR3 comprises 15 residues. Germline assignment: CDR1 SGHRS and CDR2 YFSETQ. Unique molecular identifiers were used to barcode this TCRbeta library. MiXCR was run by TCRdb on the PCR reads, yielding one entry per CDR3 protein. This table has 90,000 to 130,000 distinct CDR3 sequences, 10% appearing once. These data are taken from a study of T-cell reconstitution after alpha-beta-depleted transplantation in children. V gene TRBV5-1 combines with J gene TRBJ2-1, with 9 bases that match TRBD1. The sequences come from PBMCs from the stem cell graft donor, collected from the stem cell graft. This sequence was found in a human donor who donated a stem cell graft to a child with acute lymphoblastic leukemia. The CDR3 nucleotides are TGCGCCAGCAGCTCGGGACAGGGAGGATACAATGAGCAGTTCTTC. It codes for CASSSGQGGYNEQFF. The whole variable domain, remainder taken from reference TRBV5-1 and TRBJ2-1, is KAGVTQTPRYLIKTRGQQVTLSCSPISGHRSVSWYQQTPGQGLQFLFEYFSETQRNKGNFPGRFSGRQFSNSRSEMNVSTLELGDSALYLCASSSGQGGYNEQFFGPGTRLTVL.